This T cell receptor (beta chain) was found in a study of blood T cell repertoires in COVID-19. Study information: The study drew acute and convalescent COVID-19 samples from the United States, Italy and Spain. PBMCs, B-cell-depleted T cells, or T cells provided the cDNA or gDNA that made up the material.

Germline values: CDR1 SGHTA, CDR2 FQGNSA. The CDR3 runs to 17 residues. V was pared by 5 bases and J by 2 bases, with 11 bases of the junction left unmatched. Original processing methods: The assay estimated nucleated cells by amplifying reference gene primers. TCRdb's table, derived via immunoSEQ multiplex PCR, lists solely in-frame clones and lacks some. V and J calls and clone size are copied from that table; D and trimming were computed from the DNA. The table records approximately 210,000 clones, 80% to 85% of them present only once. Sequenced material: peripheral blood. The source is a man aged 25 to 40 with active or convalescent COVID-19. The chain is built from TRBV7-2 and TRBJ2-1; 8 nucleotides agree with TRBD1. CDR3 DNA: TGTGCCAGCAGCACGCGCACTGGACAGGGACCCTACAATGAGCAGTTCTTC. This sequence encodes CASSTRTGQGPYNEQFF.